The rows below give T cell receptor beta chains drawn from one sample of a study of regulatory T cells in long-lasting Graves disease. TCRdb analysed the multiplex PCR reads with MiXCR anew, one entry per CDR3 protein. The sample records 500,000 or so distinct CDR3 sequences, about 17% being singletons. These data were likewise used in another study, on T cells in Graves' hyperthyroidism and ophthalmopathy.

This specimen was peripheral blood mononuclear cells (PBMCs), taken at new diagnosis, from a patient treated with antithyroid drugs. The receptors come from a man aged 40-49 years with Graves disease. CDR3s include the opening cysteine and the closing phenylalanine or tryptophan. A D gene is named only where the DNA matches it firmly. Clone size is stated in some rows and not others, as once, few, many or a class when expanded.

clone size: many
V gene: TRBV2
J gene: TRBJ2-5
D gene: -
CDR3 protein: CASSYSVETQYF
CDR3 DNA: TGTGCCAGCAGTTATAGTGTGGAGACCCAGTACTTC

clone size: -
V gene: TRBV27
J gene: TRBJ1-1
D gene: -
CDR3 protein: CASSSEGTAFF
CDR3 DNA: TGTGCCAGCAGTTCCGAGGGTACAGCTTTCTTT

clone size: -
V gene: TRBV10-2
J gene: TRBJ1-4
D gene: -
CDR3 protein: CASSPQRVNEKLFF
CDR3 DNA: TGCGCCAGCAGTCCACAGCGGGTGAATGAAAAACTGTTTTTT

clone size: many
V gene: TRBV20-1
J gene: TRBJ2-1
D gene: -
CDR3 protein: CSASAGGISYNEQFF
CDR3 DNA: TGCAGTGCTAGCGCGGGTGGGATCTCCTACAATGAGCAGTTCTTC

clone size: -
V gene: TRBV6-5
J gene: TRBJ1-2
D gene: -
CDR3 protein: CASSSAENYGYTF
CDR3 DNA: TGTGCCAGCAGTTCTGCAGAAAACTATGGCTACACCTTC

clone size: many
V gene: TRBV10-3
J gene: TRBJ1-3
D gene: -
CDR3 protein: CAISGTVSGNTIYF
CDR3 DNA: TGTGCCATCAGTGGGACGGTCTCTGGAAACACCATATATTTT

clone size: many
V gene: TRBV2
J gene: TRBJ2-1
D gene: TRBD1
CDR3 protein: CASSGQGRYNEQFF
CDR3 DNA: TGTGCCAGCAGCGGACAGGGTAGATACAATGAGCAGTTCTTC

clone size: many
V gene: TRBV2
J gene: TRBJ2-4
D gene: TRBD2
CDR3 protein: CASLQRERSVSKNIQYF
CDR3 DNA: TGTGCCAGCTTACAGCGGGAGAGGTCGGTGTCCAAAAACATTCAGTACTTC

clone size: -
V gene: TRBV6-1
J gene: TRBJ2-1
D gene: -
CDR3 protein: CASSDPPSNEQFF
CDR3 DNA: TGTGCCAGCAGTGACCCCCCCTCTAATGAGCAGTTCTTC

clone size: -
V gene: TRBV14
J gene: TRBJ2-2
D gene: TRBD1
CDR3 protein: CASSPDRVHVTGELFF
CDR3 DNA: TGTGCCAGCAGCCCCGACAGGGTGCATGTCACCGGGGAGCTGTTTTTT

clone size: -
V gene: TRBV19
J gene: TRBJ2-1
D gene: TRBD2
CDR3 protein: CASSVLAGVAYNEQFF
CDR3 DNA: TGTGCCAGTAGTGTACTAGCGGGAGTTGCCTACAATGAGCAGTTCTTC

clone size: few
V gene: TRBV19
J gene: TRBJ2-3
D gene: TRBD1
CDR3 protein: CASSIRDRSTDTQYF
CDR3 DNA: TGTGCCAGTAGTATTAGGGACAGAAGCACAGATACGCAGTATTTT

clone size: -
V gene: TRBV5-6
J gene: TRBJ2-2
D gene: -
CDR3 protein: CASKQGSVTGELFF
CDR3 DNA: TGTGCCAGCAAGCAGGGGTCAGTTACCGGGGAGCTGTTTTTT

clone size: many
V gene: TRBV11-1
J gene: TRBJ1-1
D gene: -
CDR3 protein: CASSSKRRNTEAFF
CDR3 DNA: TGTGCCAGCAGCTCGAAGCGTCGGAACACTGAAGCTTTCTTT

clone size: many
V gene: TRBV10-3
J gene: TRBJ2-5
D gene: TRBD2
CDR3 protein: CAISSSGRAMETQYF
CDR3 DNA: TGTGCCATCAGTTCTAGCGGGAGGGCCATGGAGACCCAGTACTTC

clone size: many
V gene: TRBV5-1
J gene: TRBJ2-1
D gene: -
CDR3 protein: CASSTDAGYNEQFF
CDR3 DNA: TGCGCCAGCAGCACCGATGCGGGGTACAATGAGCAGTTCTTC

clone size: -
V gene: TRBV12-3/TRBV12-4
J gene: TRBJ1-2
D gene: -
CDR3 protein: CASSPGTLSGYTF
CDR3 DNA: TGTGCCAGCAGCCCTGGGACACTCTCTGGCTACACCTTC

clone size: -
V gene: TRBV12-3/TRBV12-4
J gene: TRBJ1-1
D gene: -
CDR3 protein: CASSFGPRNTEAFF
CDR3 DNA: TGTGCCAGCAGTTTCGGGCCCCGGAACACTGAAGCTTTCTTT

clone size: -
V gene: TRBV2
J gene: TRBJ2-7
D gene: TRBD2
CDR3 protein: CASSEEGLAGYEQYF
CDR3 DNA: TGTGCCAGCAGTGAGGAAGGACTAGCAGGATACGAGCAGTACTTC